This passage covers 15 T cell receptor beta chains from one sample sequenced in a study of CD8+CD57+ T cells in acquired aplastic anemia (dated by TCRdb to the late 2010s). Data came from an Illumina HiSeq 2000. Genomic DNA was used as template for profiling of TCR beta VDJ combinations and CDR3 sequences. TCRdb took the public reads, trimmed them with fastp at Q25, ran MiXCR for clone calling and kept in-frame beta chains. Rows with one shared CDR3 protein collapse into an entry with the most common genes and DNA. The sample table lists some 170,000 distinct CDR3 sequences, 47% of them with a count of one. Of the sample, about 1% is held by the ten largest clones. Patients chosen for sequencing had shown expansion of CD8+CD57+ cells by flow cytometry. The sequenced sample was sorted CD4+, CD8+, or CD8+CD57+ T cells (not recorded which) from PBMCs. The receptors originated from a human donor with aplastic anemia.

This clonotype was found a few times. V usage is TRBV7-9 and J usage is TRBJ2-7; D uncertain. CDR3 size: 12 residues. The V gene's germline CDR1 is SEHNR and CDR2 FQNEAQ (reference sequence). Deletions cut 6 bases from V and 5 bases from J, with 11 bases between. The CDR3 bases are TGTGCCAGCAGTCCCCTTCCCGACGAGCAGTACTTC. Amino acid sequence: CASSPLPDEQYF. Based on the CDR3 plus reference TRBV7-9 and TRBJ2-7, the full variable domain is DTGVSQNPRHKITKRGQNVTFRCDPISEHNRLYWYRQTLGQGPEFLTYFQNEAQLEKSRLLSDRFSAERPKGSFSTLEIQRTEQGDSAMYLCASSPLPDEQYFGPGTRLTVT.

This clonotype was picked up many times. The chain is built from TRBV5-1 and TRBJ1-2, with D uncertain. This CDR3 comprises 14 residues. The germline V gene encodes CDR1 SGHRS and CDR2 YFSETQ. V lost 0 bases to trimming and J lost 8 bases, with 14 bases between them. CDR3 region: CASSLDAGTTGYTF. In DNA, the CDR3 is TGCGCCAGCAGCTTGGACGCGGGTACCACGGGCTACACCTTC. The full variable domain, with the rest looked up from reference TRBV5-1 and TRBJ1-2, is KAGVTQTPRYLIKTRGQQVTLSCSPISGHRSVSWYQQTPGQGLQFLFEYFSETQRNKGNFPGRFSGRQFSNSRSEMNVSTLELGDSALYLCASSLDAGTTGYTFGSGTRLTVV.

A word on this clonotype: This sequence may be a read error, since a much larger clone differs from it by one base. The V and J genes are TRBV20-1 and TRBJ1-1, with 7 bases identical to TRBD1. The germline V gene has CDR1 DFQATT and CDR2 SNEGSKA (reference sequence). Unmatched junction bases numbered 7, after V lost 3 bases and J lost 3 bases. The CDR3 runs 14 residues. CDR3 residues: CSARPTGVDTEAFF. The CDR3 nucleotides read TGCAGTGCTAGGCCCACAGGGGTGGACACTGAAGCTTTCTTT.

The rearrangement joins TRBV20-1 to TRBJ1-5; 9 bases line up with TRBD1. The CDR3 runs to 15 residues. After removal of 3 bases from V and 0 bases from J, the junction contained 3 bases not matched to a gene. The germline V gene encodes CDR1 DFQATT and CDR2 SNEGSKA (reference sequence). CDR3 nucleotide sequence: TGCAGTGCTAGTGGGACAGGGACTAGCAATCAGCCCCAGCATTTT. This gives the protein CSASGTGTSNQPQHF.

On this clonotype: A read error may be the cause here, since a much bigger clone is one base away. This chain connects TRBV4-3 to TRBJ2-7, with D perhaps given as TRBD1 or TRBD2 (6 bases each). Trimming stripped 2 bases from V and 4 bases from J, with 18 bases between. CDR3 length equals 16 residues. CDR1 is LGHNA, CDR2 YSLEER, per germline. The CDR3 nucleotides read TGCGCCAGCAGCCAATCGTCGGGGGCAATAGGGTACGAGCAGTACTTC. Its translation is CASSQSSGAIGYEQYF.

This clonotype has more than one count but fewer than ten. The rearrangement links TRBV7-9 to TRBJ1-6; D perhaps matches TRBD1 (5 bases). Trimming cost V 3 bases and J 6 bases, with 6 bases left between them. Germline loops: CDR1 SEHNR, CDR2 FQNEAQ (reference sequence). The CDR3 length is 13 residues. The CDR3 loop reads CASSLDINSPLHF. The CDR3 nucleotides read TGTGCCAGCAGCTTGGACATTAATTCACCCCTCCACTTT. Using reference TRBV7-9 and TRBJ1-6 for the parts outside the CDR3, the full variable domain is DTGVSQNPRHKITKRGQNVTFRCDPISEHNRLYWYRQTLGQGPEFLTYFQNEAQLEKSRLLSDRFSAERPKGSFSTLEIQRTEQGDSAMYLCASSLDINSPLHFGNGTRLTVT.

V is TRBV20-1 and J is TRBJ2-1; 10 bases fit TRBD2. The CDR3 sequence is 14 residues long. The ends lost 0 bases at V and 8 bases at J; junction bases unmatched: 4. Germline CDR1 and CDR2: DFQATT and SNEGSKA (reference sequence). Written as DNA, the CDR3 is TGCAGTGCTAGAGAAGCGGGAGGGGTCGATGAGCAGTTCTTC. Amino acids: CSAREAGGVDEQFF.

In its sample, this clonotype was seen many times. The V call is TRBV25-1, the J call TRBJ2-2; no reliable D call. The V gene lost 4 bases and the J gene lost 4 bases, with 13 bases spanning the gap. The CDR3 spans 15 residues. Germline loops: CDR1 MGHDK, CDR2 SYGVNS. CDR3 loop: CASSGLGAITGELFF. For the CDR3, the DNA is TGTGCCAGCAGTGGACTCGGTGCCATCACCGGGGAGCTGTTTTTT.

The chain combines TRBV20-1 with TRBJ2-5; D is unresolved. Germline CDR1 reads DFQATT; CDR2 reads SNEGSKA (reference sequence). This CDR3 comprises 16 residues. V lost 0 bases, J lost 4 bases, and 18 bases lay in between. The CDR3 coding sequence is TGCAGTGCTAGAGAACCCTGGATACCGAGTGGAGAGACCCAGTACTTC. Translated: CSAREPWIPSGETQYF.

In this sample, this clonotype turned up many times. The rearrangement uses TRBV20-1 and TRBJ2-7, with D possibly being TRBD1 or TRBD2 (5 bases each). The CDR3 contains 14 residues. Germline loops: CDR1 DFQATT, CDR2 SNEGSKA (reference sequence). The ends were cut back, 5 bases at V and 2 bases at J, with 16 bases in the middle. CDR3 bases: TGCAGTGCTGGGACCGGGGTATCCGCCTACGAGCAGTACTTC. The encoded protein is CSAGTGVSAYEQYF.

This rearrangement joins TRBV10-1 to TRBJ2-5, with D possibly being TRBD2 (6 bases). The CDR3 is 15 amino acids. Trimming stripped 4 bases from V and 3 bases from J, with 15 bases between. Germline lookup yields CDR1 WNHNN and CDR2 SYGVQD (reference sequence). The CDR3 loop is CASSAVPGDKETQYF. As DNA, the CDR3 is TGCGCCAGCAGTGCCGTGCCGGGGGATAAAGAGACCCAGTACTTC.

This clonotype was detected a few times. V and J are TRBV7-9 and TRBJ2-7; D uncertain. Gene TRBJ2-1 matches the end of the DNA better, so the J call may be wrong. The CDR3 is 14 amino acids. Germline CDR1 is SEHNR and CDR2 is FQNEAQ (reference sequence). CDR3 bases: TGTGCCAGCAGCTTAGGGTCGGCAGTGCATGAGCAGTTCTTC. It translates to CASSLGSAVHEQFF.

V usage is TRBV29-1 and J usage is TRBJ2-7; D possibly matches TRBD1 or TRBD2 (5 bases each). Trimming took 4 bases from V and 6 from J, leaving 19 bases between them. The CDR3 is made up of 14 amino acids. Germline CDR1 reads SQVTM; CDR2 reads ANQGSEA. The CDR3 protein is CSVVGVGTMTEQYF. The CDR3 DNA is TGCAGCGTTGTCGGGGTAGGGACCATGACCGAGCAGTACTTC.

This clonotype was picked up many times. This rearrangement joins TRBV19 to TRBJ1-6; 7 bases fit TRBD1. CDR1 LNHDA and CDR2 SQIVND come from the germline V gene (reference sequence). This CDR3 region has 16 residues. The trim removed 3 bases at V and 6 bases at J, leaving 8 bases unmatched. CDR3 in DNA: TGTGCCAGTAGTATCAGAGAGGGGGCAAGTAATTCACCCCTCCACTTT. The encoded protein is CASSIREGASNSPLHF.

The chain joins TRBV19 to TRBJ1-2, with D maybe TRBD1 (6 bases). Trimming shortened V by 3 bases and J by 12 bases, and 14 bases separated the two germline ends. Germline CDR1 LNHDA, CDR2 SQIVND (reference sequence). The CDR3 covers 12 residues. The CDR3 DNA follows: TGTGCCAGTAGTATTCACGGGGGGCTCCACACCTTC. The encoded protein is CASSIHGGLHTF.